These 16 T cell receptor beta chains originate from one sample sequenced in a study of T cell repertoires in cytomegalovirus infection. TCRdb reanalysed the reads using MiXCR and keeps one entry per CDR3 protein. The sample lists under 300,000 distinct CDR3 sequences, over 15% occurring once. Sample: CD8+ T cells from PBMCs. These receptors all come from a human donor in good health (CMV status not recorded). Some clones in this sample may be carry-over from other donors' samples.

This sequence joins TRBV20-1 and TRBJ1-1; D is perhaps TRBD1 (6 bases). Trimming removed 6 bases from V and 9 bases from J, with 20 bases in between. This CDR3 is 13 amino acids long. The germline V gene encodes CDR1 DFQATT and CDR2 SNEGSKA (reference sequence). CDR3 DNA: TGCAGTGCGGCAAGGGACATTTTGGGGCAAGCTTTCTTT. This gives the protein CSAARDILGQAFF.

The J gene is TRBJ2-1, the V gene TRBV6-2 or TRBV6-3; 10 bases are shared with TRBD2. Trimming cost V 8 bases and J 2 bases; bases outside gene matches: 3. This CDR3 contains 14 residues. CDR1 is MNHEY and CDR2 is SVGEGT in the germline V gene. CDR3 loop: CASQSGGAYNEQFF. The CDR3 DNA reads as TGTGCCAGCCAAAGCGGGGGGGCCTACAATGAGCAGTTCTTC.

The chain joins TRBV7-9 to TRBJ1-4; D not resolved. Trimming pared 2 bases from V and 8 bases from J, leaving 12 bases between. This CDR3 comprises 14 residues. Germline CDR1 is SEHNR and CDR2 is FQNEAQ (reference sequence). The CDR3 DNA follows: TGTGCCAGCAGCTTACCGGGAGCACTGGAAAAACTGTTTTTT. Amino acids: CASSLPGALEKLFF.

This clonotype has more than one count but fewer than ten. This chain connects TRBV7-9 to TRBJ1-2; D uncertain. Germline assignment: CDR1 SEHNR and CDR2 FQNEAQ (reference sequence). The CDR3 has 13 amino acids. The V and J ends lost 0 bases and 4 bases respectively, with 6 bases between them. As DNA, the CDR3 is TGTGCCAGCAGCTTAGCCGCTCGCTATGGCTACACCTTC. Translating it yields CASSLAARYGYTF.

This clonotype was found a few times. The chain has TRBV4-1 and TRBJ2-5, with 9 bases matching TRBD2. Germline V gives CDR1 MGHRA, CDR2 YSYEKL. The junction had 11 bases not matched to a gene; V was cut back by 3 bases and J by 0 bases. This CDR3 has 18 residues. The CDR3 loop is CASSQVGAGGPYQETQYF. The DNA for the CDR3 is TGCGCCAGCAGCCAGGTGGGAGCGGGGGGCCCGTACCAAGAGACCCAGTACTTC.

The chain combines TRBV3-1 with TRBJ2-1; 7 nucleotides match TRBD2. CDR3 length equals 19 residues. Germline-derived CDR1 and CDR2 are LGHDT and YNNKEL (reference sequence). The J segment lost 0 bases and the V segment lost 3 bases, leaving 14 bases of the junction unmatched. The CDR3 protein is CASSHRLGTTEPSYNEQFF. The CDR3 DNA follows: TGTGCCAGCAGCCATAGGTTGGGGACTACCGAGCCCTCCTACAATGAGCAGTTCTTC.

The genes are TRBV29-1 and TRBJ2-1, with TRBD2 matching over 9 bases. From germline, CDR1 is SQVTM and CDR2 ANQGSEA. CDR3 length: 13 residues. Losses at the gene ends were 4 bases for V and 7 bases for J; bases not matched to a gene: 5. The CDR3, as DNA: TGCAGCGTTGGAGCGGGGGGTCTAAATGAGCAGTTCTTC. Translating gives CSVGAGGLNEQFF.

Many counts were recorded for this clonotype. The rearrangement joins TRBV7-9 to TRBJ1-2, with a possible D match to TRBD1 (5 bases). V was pared by 7 bases and J by 7 bases, with 13 bases between. The CDR3 runs to 12 residues. Germline assignment: CDR1 SEHNR and CDR2 FQNEAQ (reference sequence). The CDR3 coding sequence is TGTGCCAGCAAGACCGGGGCCGGTGGCTACACCTTC. Its translation: CASKTGAGGYTF.

The chain joins TRBV20-1 to TRBJ2-1; either TRBD1 or TRBD2 may fit D (5 bases each). With 4 bases removed from V and 1 base from J, the gap between germline ends came to 14 bases. Germline-derived CDR1 and CDR2 are DFQATT and SNEGSKA (reference sequence). The CDR3 totals 15 residues. CDR3 loop: CSAMGPPGSYNEQFF. DNA for the CDR3: TGCAGTGCTATGGGACCCCCTGGGTCCTACAATGAGCAGTTCTTC.

This chain links TRBV7-9 with TRBJ2-7, with 8 bases identical to TRBD1. The J segment lost 6 bases and the V segment lost 6 bases, leaving 10 bases of the junction unmatched. Germline V lookup: CDR1 SEHNR, CDR2 FQNEAQ (reference sequence). The CDR3 extends over 14 amino acids. CDR3 coding DNA: TGTGCCAGCAGAGGCCGGGACAGGATCGGCGAGCAGTACTTC. Translating it yields CASRGRDRIGEQYF.

This clonotype showed up many times. The gene calls are TRBV28 and TRBJ2-7; possibly TRBD1 or TRBD2 for D (5 bases each). V lost 5 bases and J 6 bases, leaving 17 bases between the germline ends. Per the germline V gene, CDR1 is MDHEN and CDR2 is SYDVKM. The CDR3 is 14 residues long. The CDR3 DNA is TGTGCCAGCAGTCCCCTAGGGGAGTCTGTCGAGCAGTACTTC. Its translation: CASSPLGESVEQYF.

A few counts support this clonotype. This rearrangement joins TRBV7-6 to TRBJ1-1; D ambiguous. Trimming removed 5 bases from V and 4 bases from J, with 11 bases in between. Germline V CDR1 and CDR2: SGHVS, FNYEAQ. The CDR3 contains 13 residues. CDR3 in amino acids: CASSPRYATEAFF. CDR3 nucleotides: TGTGCCAGCAGCCCCCGGTACGCCACTGAAGCTTTCTTT.

The gene calls are TRBV15 and TRBJ2-5; 8 nucleotides match TRBD1. J gave up 2 bases and V 3 bases, and 8 bases lay outside the gene matches. This CDR3 contains 16 residues. CDR1 and CDR2 from the germline V gene are LNHNV and YYDKDF (reference sequence). The CDR3 sequence is CATSSGQGLSQETQYF. Here the CDR3 DNA reads TGTGCCACCAGCAGCGGACAGGGTCTATCACAAGAGACCCAGTACTTC.

Many counts were recorded for this clonotype. This chain uses TRBV7-8 with TRBJ1-6; D is undetermined. V dropped 4 bases and J dropped 1 base, with 8 bases sitting between them. CDR1 and CDR2 (germline): SGHVS, FQNEAQ. The CDR3 is 15 residues long. The CDR3: CASSSTQSYNSPLHF. In DNA, the CDR3 is TGTGCCAGCAGCTCCACCCAGTCCTATAATTCACCCCTCCACTTT.

This clonotype was seen repeatedly, ten times or more. This chain uses TRBV12-5 with TRBJ1-2; TRBD1 is a possible D gene (5 bases). The V and J ends lost 1 base and 0 bases respectively, with 12 bases between them. Germline V gene data show CDR1 as LGHNT and CDR2 as FRNRAP. This CDR3 contains 16 residues. Here the CDR3 reads CASGLGLGEANYGYTF. The CDR3 nucleotides read TGTGCTAGTGGTTTGGGCCTGGGGGAAGCTAACTATGGCTACACCTTC.

The table lists this clonotype with a few counts. J is TRBJ2-1 and V is TRBV24-1; 8 nucleotides agree with TRBD2. With 4 bases clipped from V and 3 bases from J, the junction kept 13 bases outside the gene matches. Germline CDR1 is KGHDR and CDR2 is SFDVKD. This CDR3 is 18 amino acids long. The CDR3 region is CATSDPRLARKSYNEQFF. The CDR3, as DNA: TGTGCCACCAGTGACCCTAGACTAGCGAGAAAGAGCTACAATGAGCAGTTCTTC.